Listed here are 26 T cell receptor beta chains from one sample, sequenced in a study of shared clonotypes between healthy human individuals (dated by TCRdb to about 2020). The library was produced with the immunoSEQ multiplex PCR assay. In its TCRdb copy, this immuneACCESS table keeps in-frame sequences only and misses some clones. Where compared with another copy, unresolved V genes explain less than half of these, and the others have no known cause. For this sample the table gives roughly 450,000 clones, of which 75% to 85% were detected only once. 10% to 15% of the sample rests with the top ten. The sequenced sample consisted of PBMCs. All receptors come from a woman in her forties in good health. Some clones in this sample may be carry-over from other donors' samples.

The V gene is TRBV27, the J gene TRBJ2-1; TRBD2 matches 8 bases. V shed 2 bases, J shed 2 bases, and the junction held 5 bases outside the gene matches. Germline CDR1 and CDR2: MNHEY and SMNVEV (reference sequence). The CDR3 is made up of 16 amino acids. The CDR3 reads CASSLIPRGAYNEQFF. In DNA, the CDR3 is TGTGCCAGCAGTTTAATTCCGCGGGGGGCCTACAATGAGCAGTTCTTC.

This rearrangement joins TRBV6-6 to TRBJ2-7, with D unresolved. Deletions cut 10 bases from V and 0 bases from J, with 13 bases between. The CDR3 consists of 13 residues. Germline assignment: CDR1 MNHNY and CDR2 SVGAGI (reference sequence). CDR3 residues: CATSSGFSYEQYF. For the CDR3, the DNA is TGTGCCACCTCCTCGGGCTTCTCCTACGAGCAGTACTTC.

J is TRBJ2-1 and V is TRBV9; possible D gene TRBD2, 6 bases. Trimming pared 2 bases from V and 4 bases from J, leaving 10 bases between. This CDR3 is 14 amino acids long. Germline CDR1 is SGDLS and CDR2 is YYNGEE. CDR3 amino acids: CASSVLAEYNEQFF. The DNA for the CDR3 is TGTGCCAGCAGCGTCTTAGCGGAATACAATGAGCAGTTCTTC.

The chain joins TRBV4-3 to TRBJ2-7; unclear D gene. This CDR3 region has 14 residues. Germline V lookup: CDR1 LGHNA, CDR2 YSLEER. V shed 4 bases and J shed 3 bases, with 13 bases lying between them. CDR3 sequence: CASSPGLRGYEQYF. CDR3 DNA sequence: TGCGCCAGCAGCCCCGGGTTACGTGGCTACGAGCAGTACTTC.

The chain is built from TRBV27 and TRBJ2-3, with D perhaps TRBD2 (6 bases). This CDR3 has 16 residues. Germline CDR1 reads MNHEY; CDR2 reads SMNVEV (reference sequence). V lost 2 bases and J 2 bases, leaving 14 bases between the germline ends. CDR3 loop: CASSLVAALSTDTQYF. As DNA, the CDR3 is TGTGCCAGCAGTTTAGTAGCGGCTCTCTCCACAGATACGCAGTATTTT.

This chain joins TRBV30 and TRBJ1-6, with TRBD1 matching 10 bases. The CDR3 spans 15 residues. From germline, CDR1 is GTSNPN and CDR2 SVGIG (reference sequence). After removal of 1 base from V and 6 bases from J, the junction contained 3 bases not matched to a gene. Here the CDR3 reads CAWSGWDRGNSPLHF. As DNA, the CDR3 is TGTGCCTGGAGTGGATGGGACAGGGGTAATTCACCCCTCCACTTT.

This clone was seen only once. The chain combines TRBV10-3 with TRBJ2-5; D gene uncertain. The assigned J gene may be wrong: the sequence end matches TRBJ2-7 better. Germline V gives CDR1 ENHRY, CDR2 SYGVKD. CDR3 length: 11 residues. CDR3 sequence reads: CAISDNYEQYF. CDR3 nucleotides: TGTGCCATCAGTGACAACTACGAGCAGTACTTC.

V and J are TRBV7-5 and TRBJ2-5; the D call in the table, TRBD1, was not verified against the DNA. TRBV7-5 is assigned pseudogene status. The CDR3 length is 18 residues. The CDR3 nucleotides are TGTGTCAGAAGCCACGCGACGGTGGGGACAGGGGGCCCGGAGACCCAGTACTTC. Protein sequence: CVRSHATVGTGGPETQYF.

The rearrangement uses TRBV5-1 and TRBJ2-2; 13 bases align to TRBD2. The CDR3 consists of 17 residues. Trimming removed 4 bases from V and 2 bases from J; junction bases left unmatched: 5. Germline values: CDR1 SGHRS, CDR2 YFSETQ. CDR3 nucleotide sequence: TGCGCCAGCAGCGAGTGGACTAGCGGGAGTAACACCGGGGAGCTGTTTTTT. It encodes CASSEWTSGSNTGELFF.

The chain couples TRBV29-1 to TRBJ1-1, with D hard to call. This CDR3 is built from 14 residues. From germline, CDR1 is SQVTM and CDR2 ANQGSEA. V dropped 1 base and J dropped 2 bases, with 11 bases sitting between them. This CDR3 is CSVEGEGSNTEAFF. CDR3 sequence (DNA): TGCAGCGTTGAAGGTGAGGGCAGCAACACTGAAGCTTTCTTT.

This chain links TRBV2 with TRBJ1-4, with 8 bases identical to TRBD1. This CDR3 has 14 residues. Germline values: CDR1 SNHLY, CDR2 FYNNEI. With V trimmed by 5 bases and J by 8 bases, 7 bases remained unmatched. Here the CDR3 DNA reads TGTGCCAGCAGTAAGGACAGGGTGGTAGAAAAACTGTTTTTT. Amino acids: CASSKDRVVEKLFF.

As DNA, the CDR3 is TGTGCCAGCCGGGACAGTGATTCCTACGAGCAGTACTTC. Protein: CASRDSDSYEQYF. The J gene is TRBJ2-7, the V gene TRBV10-3; 7 bases map to TRBD1. The V segment lost 10 bases and the J segment 1 base; nucleotides outside the gene matches: 7. Germline V gives CDR1 ENHRY, CDR2 SYGVKD. CDR3 size: 13 residues.

This chain connects TRBV18 to TRBJ2-1; D gene unclear. The CDR3 has 12 residues. Deletions cut 3 bases from V and 4 bases from J, with 4 bases between. Germline CDR1 and CDR2: KGHSH and LQKENI. CDR3 protein: CASSPEYNEQFF. CDR3 coding DNA: TGTGCCAGCTCACCTGAGTACAATGAGCAGTTCTTC.

The chain has TRBV11-1 and TRBJ2-5, with 8 bases identical to TRBD1. The DNA matches TRBJ2-7 better at its end, which makes the J call doubtful. Germline values: CDR1 SGHAT, CDR2 FQDESV (reference sequence). This CDR3 contains 19 residues. DNA of the CDR3: TGTGCCAGCAGCTTAGCGGTGAGAACAGGGGGACTGGGGTCCTACGAGCAGTACTTC. It translates to CASSLAVRTGGLGSYEQYF.

In nucleotides, the CDR3 is TGCGCCAGCAGTGAGCAAGGCATCGGTAGGGATACGCAGTATTTT. Amino acids: CASSEQGIGRDTQYF. The chain carries TRBV10-1 and TRBJ2-3; no firm D call. From germline, CDR1 is WNHNN and CDR2 SYGVQD (reference sequence). The CDR3 is 15 residues long. The V and J ends lost 2 bases and 6 bases respectively, with 15 bases between them.

The rearrangement links TRBV28 to TRBJ2-3; possible D gene TRBD2, 5 bases. CDR1 and CDR2 (germline): MDHEN, SYDVKM. Trimming cost V 10 bases and J 0 bases, with 11 bases left between them. The CDR3 loop spans 13 amino acids. The CDR3 DNA reads as TGTGCCATGGCAGCGGATAGCACAGATACGCAGTATTTT. Its translation is CAMAADSTDTQYF.

The chain is built from TRBV2 and TRBJ2-3; 7 bases line up with TRBD2. CDR3 length: 12 residues. CDR1 SNHLY and CDR2 FYNNEI come from the germline V gene. J gave up 6 bases and V 8 bases, and 5 bases lay outside the gene matches. In DNA form, the CDR3 reads TGTGCCAGCGGGGGGGGGTCCGATACGCAGTATTTT. This codes for CASGGGSDTQYF.

The CDR3 loop reads CASSRTSGSGWYF. For the CDR3, the DNA is TGTGCCAGCAGCAGGACTAGCGGGTCTGGTTGGTACTTC. The chain employs TRBV27 and TRBJ2-7; TRBD2 matches 11 bases. In germline, CDR1 is MNHEY, CDR2 SMNVEV (reference sequence). The CDR3 consists of 13 residues. J lost 12 bases, V lost 6 bases, and 10 bases had no gene match.

The V call is TRBV15, the J call TRBJ2-3, with D possibly matching TRBD1 (6 bases). V dropped 3 bases and J dropped 5 bases, with 12 bases sitting between them. Germline V gene lookup returns CDR1 LNHNV and CDR2 YYDKDF (reference sequence). This CDR3 has 14 residues. The CDR3 is CATSRTGGLDTQYF. The CDR3 bases are TGTGCCACCAGCAGGACTGGGGGCCTAGATACGCAGTATTTT. Drawing the rest from reference TRBV15 and TRBJ2-3, the complete variable domain is DAMVIQNPRYQVTQFGKPVTLSCSQTLNHNVMYWYQQKSSQAPKLLFHYYDKDFNNEADTPDNFQSRRPNTSFCFLDIRSPGLGDTAMYLCATSRTGGLDTQYFGPGTRLTVL.

The DNA of the CDR3 is TGCGCCAGCAGCCAAGATGTAGGGCACGAGCAGTACTTC. Its protein product is CASSQDVGHEQYF. V is TRBV4-3 and J is TRBJ2-7; no clear D. This CDR3 region has 13 residues. V shed 0 bases and J shed 5 bases, with 8 bases lying between them. Germline CDR1 reads LGHNA; CDR2 reads YSLEER.

The chain joins TRBV6-1 to TRBJ2-2, with D unresolved. The CDR3 totals 14 residues. Germline V lookup: CDR1 MNHNS, CDR2 SASEGT. V lost 3 bases and J 0 bases, leaving 5 bases between the germline ends. CDR3 DNA: TGTGCCAGCAGTGATCAACCGAACACCGGGGAGCTGTTTTTT. Translation gives CASSDQPNTGELFF.

This chain connects TRBV5-6 to TRBJ1-2, with 10 positions matching TRBD1. With 3 bases clipped from V and 4 bases from J, the junction kept 3 bases outside the gene matches. From germline, CDR1 is SGHDT and CDR2 YYEEEE. This CDR3 has 14 amino acids. CDR3: CASSSGQGTYGYTF. CDR3 in DNA: TGTGCCAGCAGCTCGGGACAGGGGACCTATGGCTACACCTTC.

The chain recombines TRBV11-1 with TRBJ2-3; TRBD2 agrees at 8 bases. V shed 2 bases, J shed 6 bases, and the junction held 4 bases outside the gene matches. Germline CDR1 reads SGHAT; CDR2 reads FQDESV (reference sequence). The CDR3 loop spans 14 amino acids. This CDR3 is CASSLTGGGDTQYF. CDR3 nucleotides: TGTGCCAGCAGCTTAACGGGAGGGGGGGATACGCAGTATTTT. The entire variable domain, with the rest obtained from reference TRBV11-1 and TRBJ2-3, is as follows: EAEVAQSPRYKITEKSQAVAFWCDPISGHATLYWYRQILGQGPELLVQFQDESVVDDSQLPKDRFSAERLKGVDSTLKIQPAELGDSAMYLCASSLTGGGDTQYFGPGTRLTVL.

This clone was detected many times. The chain is built from TRBV27 and TRBJ1-5, with 9 bases lining up with TRBD1. Germline V gene sequence: CDR1 MNHEY, CDR2 SMNVEV (reference sequence). The CDR3 contains 14 residues. The ends lost 8 bases at V and 1 base at J; junction bases unmatched: 3. The CDR3 protein is CASRGTGSNQPQHF. CDR3 DNA sequence: TGTGCCAGCCGAGGGACAGGGAGCAATCAGCCCCAGCATTTT.

The V and J genes are TRBV30 and TRBJ2-5; 13 nucleotides align to TRBD2. The DNA end lines up better with TRBJ2-7; the J call may be wrong. Germline assignment: CDR1 GTSNPN and CDR2 SVGIG (reference sequence). This CDR3 contains 18 residues. CDR3 region: CAWKHYSGLAGLSYEQYF. The CDR3 nucleotides are TGTGCCTGGAAGCATTACTCGGGACTAGCGGGGCTATCCTACGAGCAGTACTTC.

In its sample, this clone was seen once. This chain uses TRBV5-4 with TRBJ1-4; 8 nucleotides agree with TRBD1. This CDR3 spans 14 amino acids. Trimming removed 2 bases from V and 5 bases from J; junction bases left unmatched: 2. Germline V gene data show CDR1 as SGHNT and CDR2 as YYREEE (reference sequence). The CDR3 loop is CASSFGDRNEKLFF. The CDR3 DNA reads TGTGCCAGCAGCTTCGGGGACAGGAATGAAAAACTGTTTTTT.